The 17 T cell receptor beta chains below were found in one sample sequenced in a study of T cell responses to AZD1222 COVID-19 vaccine. Method: immunoSEQ multiplex PCR; TCRdb's copy keeps in-frame clones and lacks some. Here the sample spans 140,000 to 150,000 clones, around 86% being singletons. The material was peripheral blood, obtained on day 0 of MenACWY control vaccination. The source is an adult in good health.

The gene calls are TRBV10-3 and TRBJ1-2; TRBD1 agrees at 7 bases. V was clipped by 4 bases and J by 3 bases; unmatched bases: 5. The CDR3 length is 14 residues. The V gene's germline CDR1 is ENHRY and CDR2 SYGVKD. CDR3 in amino acids: CAISGQGGDYGYTF. DNA for the CDR3: TGTGCCATCAGTGGACAGGGCGGGGACTATGGCTACACCTTC.

J is TRBJ2-7 and V is TRBV27; perhaps TRBD1 as D (6 bases). The V end was cut by 2 bases, the J end by 6 bases, with 8 bases between. There are 12 residues in the CDR3. The germline CDR1 and CDR2 sequences are MNHEY and SMNVEV (reference sequence). This CDR3 reads CASSLLGGEQYF. The CDR3, as DNA: TGTGCCAGCAGTTTACTAGGGGGCGAGCAGTACTTC.

The chain is built from TRBV7-9 and TRBJ1-1; D is uncertain. Germline CDR1 reads SEHNR; CDR2 reads FQNEAQ (reference sequence). Trimming cost V 5 bases and J 3 bases, with 13 bases left between them. This CDR3 contains 14 residues. The CDR3 nucleotides read TGTGCCAGCAGCCGTCGGGCAGACGACACTGAAGCTTTCTTT. Translation gives CASSRRADDTEAFF.

This clone was counted only a few times. The V call is TRBV18, the J call TRBJ2-2; the D is unclear. This CDR3 has 14 amino acids. Germline lookup yields CDR1 KGHSH and CDR2 LQKENI. V lost 2 bases to trimming and J lost 4 bases, with 8 bases between them. Here the CDR3 reads CASSPESITGELFF. Here the CDR3 DNA reads TGTGCCAGCTCACCAGAATCTATCACCGGGGAGCTGTTTTTT.

The J gene is TRBJ1-4, the V gene TRBV25-1; no definite D call. V lost 3 bases and J 7 bases, leaving 15 bases between the germline ends. Per germline, CDR1 MGHDK and CDR2 SYGVNS. This CDR3 has 15 residues. The CDR3 DNA reads TGTGCCAGCAGTGACCCGGGGAATCCCAGTGAAAAACTGTTTTTT. This translates into CASSDPGNPSEKLFF.

The rearrangement joins TRBV28 to TRBJ1-1; TRBD1 matches 8 bases. The ends lost 4 bases at V and 5 bases at J; junction bases unmatched: 9. Germline-derived CDR1 and CDR2 are MDHEN and SYDVKM. This CDR3 is 15 amino acids long. The CDR3 DNA reads as TGTGCCAGCAGTTACCCCCGGACAGGGTTGACTGAAGCTTTCTTT. It specifies CASSYPRTGLTEAFF.

V usage is TRBV6-5 and J usage is TRBJ1-3; TRBD1 is a possible D gene (6 bases). The V end lost 7 bases, the J end lost 10 bases, and 14 bases lay between the germline ends. The V gene's germline CDR1 is MNHEY and CDR2 SVGAGI. The CDR3 covers 12 residues. CDR3 residues: CASKAGAGTIYF. CDR3 sequence (DNA): TGTGCCAGCAAGGCAGGGGCAGGGACCATATATTTT.

The CDR3 coding sequence is TGTGCCAGCAAAAATCCTCGGGACAGGGGTTTCAATGAGCAGTTCTTC. Translation gives CASKNPRDRGFNEQFF. This chain connects TRBV27 to TRBJ2-1, with TRBD1 matching over 10 bases. The V and J ends lost 7 bases and 6 bases, in that order; junction bases with no gene match: 12. The CDR3 has 16 amino acids. Germline values: CDR1 MNHEY, CDR2 SMNVEV (reference sequence).

This rearrangement joins TRBV18 to TRBJ1-5; D gene uncertain. Per germline, CDR1 KGHSH and CDR2 LQKENI. CDR3 size: 16 residues. Trimming left V 3 bases short and J 7 bases short, with 19 bases between. CDR3 nucleotide sequence: TGTGCCAGCTCACCGGCCGGGCCCAGTAGTAACCAGCCCCAGCATTTT. Amino acid sequence: CASSPAGPSSNQPQHF.

The chain couples TRBV5-1 to TRBJ1-1; possibly TRBD1 for D (5 bases). The CDR3 sequence is 15 residues long. Trimming took off 6 bases at V and 0 bases at J, with 15 bases between the two ends. Per germline, CDR1 SGHRS and CDR2 YFSETQ. In nucleotides, the CDR3 is TGCGCCAGCACCCTCTTGGGGCCCGTGAACACTGAAGCTTTCTTT. Its protein is CASTLLGPVNTEAFF.

The V and J genes are TRBV7-3 and TRBJ1-2; D gene unclear. V was cut by 4 bases and J by 7 bases, with 10 bases left in between. Germline V gene lookup returns CDR1 SGHTA and CDR2 FQGTGA. This CDR3 has 12 residues. The CDR3 nucleotides are TGTGCCAGCAGCTCCGGTCTTTTTGGCTACACCTTC. Its translation is CASSSGLFGYTF.

This sequence joins TRBV2 and TRBJ2-5; TRBD2 matches at 14 bases. The CDR3 sequence is 15 residues long. Germline CDR1 is SNHLY and CDR2 is FYNNEI. V lost 8 bases, J lost 5 bases, and 7 bases stayed unmatched. CDR3 amino acids: CASGVGLAGVETQYF. The CDR3 DNA follows: TGTGCCAGCGGCGTGGGACTAGCGGGGGTTGAGACCCAGTACTTC.

The chain has TRBV7-8 and TRBJ1-2, with D uncertain. V was cut by 0 bases and J by 2 bases, with 7 bases left in between. The CDR3 totals 14 residues. Germline assignment: CDR1 SGHVS and CDR2 FQNEAQ. DNA of the CDR3: TGTGCCAGCAGCTTAGCGGGATTCAACTATGGCTACACCTTC. As protein: CASSLAGFNYGYTF. Combining the CDR3 with reference TRBV7-8 and TRBJ1-2 gives the whole variable domain GAGVSQSPRYKVAKRGQDVALRCDPISGHVSLFWYQQALGQGPEFLTYFQNEAQLDKSGLPSDRFFAERPEGSVSTLKIQRTQQEDSAVYLCASSLAGFNYGYTFGSGTRLTVV.

This chain joins TRBV5-1 and TRBJ2-4, with D possibly being TRBD2 (7 bases). The CDR3 runs 17 residues. The V end was cut by 4 bases, the J end by 1 base, with 18 bases between. Germline V lookup: CDR1 SGHRS, CDR2 YFSETQ. CDR3 DNA: TGCGCCAGCAGCCCCGTTATAGGGGGGGTGGCCAAAAACATTCAGTACTTC. Translating it yields CASSPVIGGVAKNIQYF.

The table lists this clone with a few counts. The gene calls are TRBV6-5 and TRBJ2-7, with 10 positions matching TRBD1. The CDR3 is made up of 15 amino acids. V lost 10 bases and J lost 4; bases outside the gene matches: 13. Germline CDR1 is MNHEY and CDR2 is SVGAGI. The CDR3 sequence: CAIGRGQGFSYEQYF. CDR3 DNA: TGTGCCATCGGACGGGGACAGGGGTTCAGTTACGAGCAGTACTTC.

This chain connects TRBV28 to TRBJ1-3; 7 nucleotides line up with TRBD1. Per the germline V gene, CDR1 is MDHEN and CDR2 is SYDVKM. The junction had 10 bases not matched to a gene; V was cut back by 5 bases and J by 3 bases. The CDR3 runs 16 residues. CDR3 loop: CASSRPGQGGGNTIYF. DNA of the CDR3: TGTGCCAGCAGTCGGCCAGGGCAGGGGGGTGGAAACACCATATATTTT.

The rearrangement joins TRBV5-1 to TRBJ2-1; 13 bases are a match to TRBD2. The CDR3 contains 15 residues. CDR1 is SGHRS, CDR2 YFSETQ, per germline. The J segment lost 8 bases and the V segment lost 4 bases, leaving 6 bases of the junction unmatched. The CDR3, as DNA: TGCGCCAGCAGCATAGGGACTAGCGGGGCATATGAGCAGTTCTTC. Amino acids: CASSIGTSGAYEQFF.